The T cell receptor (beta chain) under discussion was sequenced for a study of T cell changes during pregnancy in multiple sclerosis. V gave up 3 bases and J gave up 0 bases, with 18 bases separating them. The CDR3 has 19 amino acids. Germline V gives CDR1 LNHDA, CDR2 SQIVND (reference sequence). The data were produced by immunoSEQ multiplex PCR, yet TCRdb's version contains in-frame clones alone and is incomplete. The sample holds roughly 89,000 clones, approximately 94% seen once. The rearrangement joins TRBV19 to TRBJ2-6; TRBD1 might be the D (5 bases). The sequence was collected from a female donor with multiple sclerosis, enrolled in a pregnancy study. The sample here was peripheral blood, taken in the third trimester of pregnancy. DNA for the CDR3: TGTGCCAGTAGTATGTACGGCAGGACATCGAGCTCTGGGGCCAACGTCCTGACTTTC. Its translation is CASSMYGRTSSSGANVLTF.